A selection of T cell receptor beta chains follows, all from one sample in a study of blood T cell repertoires in COVID-19. This table comes from immunoSEQ multiplex PCR, and its TCRdb copy is limited to in-frame clones, with some not included. This table holds 200,000 to 250,000 clones, approximately 85% found once. The sequenced sample consisted of peripheral blood. Every receptor here comes from a woman in her seventies with COVID-19, enrolled during active disease. Both conserved end residues are part of each CDR3. The D gene is left open where the match is weak.

d_call,j_call,cdr3_length,v_call,cdr3_aa,cdr3_nt
.,TRBJ1-6,14,TRBV4-3,CASSQNSYNSPLHF,TGCGCCAGCAGCCAAAATAGCTATAATTCACCCCTCCACTTT
.,TRBJ1-2,14,TRBV9,CASSVAMTEYGYTF,TGTGCCAGCAGCGTAGCTATGACAGAATATGGCTACACCTTC
.,TRBJ2-2,14,TRBV3-1/TRBV3-2,CASSQGGDTGELFF,TGTGCCAGCAGCCAAGGAGGTGACACCGGGGAGCTGTTTTTT
.,TRBJ1-5,14,TRBV9,CASSVDGGNQPQHF,TGTGCCAGCAGCGTAGACGGGGGCAATCAGCCCCAGCATTTT
TRBD2,TRBJ2-7,14,TRBV3-1/TRBV3-2,CASSQLAGHYEQYF,TGTGCCAGCAGCCAACTAGCGGGCCACTACGAGCAGTACTTC
.,TRBJ1-2,13,TRBV30,CAWTLGGARSYTF,TGTGCCTGGACCCTTGGTGGGGCGAGGAGCTACACCTTC
TRBD2,TRBJ2-7,14,TRBV6-5,CASSYTSGSYEQYF,TGTGCCAGCAGTTATACTAGCGGGAGTTACGAGCAGTACTTC
TRBD1,TRBJ2-5,13,TRBV6-2/TRBV6-3,CASSLGQGQTQYF,TGTGCCAGCAGTTTAGGACAGGGCCAGACCCAGTACTTC
TRBD2,TRBJ2-7,14,TRBV29-1,CSVEEAGVVYEQYF,TGCAGCGTTGAAGAGGCGGGGGTCGTCTACGAGCAGTACTTC
TRBD1,TRBJ1-2,12,TRBV19,CASRTGHHGYTF,TGTGCCAGTAGGACAGGGCACCATGGCTACACCTTC
.,TRBJ1-1,12,TRBV5-1,CASSLGGSSAFF,TGCGCCAGCAGCTTGGGGGGCTCATCGGCTTTCTTT
.,TRBJ2-2,12,TRBV5-1,CASSRGTGELFF,TGCGCCAGCAGCCGGGGCACCGGGGAGCTGTTTTTT
.,TRBJ1-6,15,TRBV2,CAANREDNLNSPLHF,TGTGCCGCAAACAGGGAAGATAACCTCAATTCACCCCTCCACTTT
TRBD1,TRBJ1-2,14,TRBV3-1/TRBV3-2,CASSQAQGAYGYTF,TGTGCCAGCAGCCAAGCCCAGGGGGCCTATGGCTACACCTTC
TRBD2,TRBJ2-2,16,TRBV12-5,CASGLGSGRTPGELFF,TGTGCTAGTGGTTTGGGTAGCGGGAGGACCCCCGGGGAGCTGTTTTTT